This T cell receptor (beta chain) was identified during a study of blood T cell repertoires in COVID-19. Study overall: The samples span acute and convalescent COVID-19 from the United States, Italy and Spain. T cells, B-cell-depleted T cells, or PBMCs provided the cDNA or gDNA that served as material.

This CDR3 is 16 amino acids long. V was pared by 3 bases and J by 0 bases, with 4 bases of the junction left unmatched. CDR1 is MGHDK, CDR2 SYGVNS, per germline. Authors' processing steps: Reference gene primer amplification gave nucleated cell count estimates. The repertoire was sequenced with immunoSEQ multiplex PCR; TCRdb's copy has only in-frame clones and lacks some. Clonal size and the V and J genes are those of that table, whereas D and trimming came from the DNA. The data hold about 18,000 clones, with 70% to 90% observed a single time. The chain has TRBV25-1 and TRBJ2-7; 11 bases match TRBD2. The material sequenced was peripheral blood. The clonotype comes from a man aged 40-49 years with active COVID-19. The CDR3 region has the DNA TGTGCCAGCAGTGACCGGGGACTAGCGGACTCCTACGAGCAGTACTTC. The encoded protein is CASSDRGLADSYEQYF.